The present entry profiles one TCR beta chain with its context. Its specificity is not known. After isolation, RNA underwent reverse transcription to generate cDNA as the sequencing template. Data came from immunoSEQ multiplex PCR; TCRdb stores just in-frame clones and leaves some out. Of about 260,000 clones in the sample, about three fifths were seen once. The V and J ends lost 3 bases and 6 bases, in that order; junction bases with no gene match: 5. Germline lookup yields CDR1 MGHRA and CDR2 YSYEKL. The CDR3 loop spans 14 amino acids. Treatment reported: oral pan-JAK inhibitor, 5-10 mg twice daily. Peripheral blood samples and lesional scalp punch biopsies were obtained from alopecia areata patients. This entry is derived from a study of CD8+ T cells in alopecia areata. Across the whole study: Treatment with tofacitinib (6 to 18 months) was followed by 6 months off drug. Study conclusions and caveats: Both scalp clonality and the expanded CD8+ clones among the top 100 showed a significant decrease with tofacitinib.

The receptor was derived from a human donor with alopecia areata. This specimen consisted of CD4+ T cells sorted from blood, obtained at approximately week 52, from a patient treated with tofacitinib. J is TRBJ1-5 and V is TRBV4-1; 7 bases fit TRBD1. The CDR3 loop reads CASSHLGTVQPQHF. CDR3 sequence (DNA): TGCGCCAGCAGCCACCTAGGGACAGTTCAGCCCCAGCATTTT.